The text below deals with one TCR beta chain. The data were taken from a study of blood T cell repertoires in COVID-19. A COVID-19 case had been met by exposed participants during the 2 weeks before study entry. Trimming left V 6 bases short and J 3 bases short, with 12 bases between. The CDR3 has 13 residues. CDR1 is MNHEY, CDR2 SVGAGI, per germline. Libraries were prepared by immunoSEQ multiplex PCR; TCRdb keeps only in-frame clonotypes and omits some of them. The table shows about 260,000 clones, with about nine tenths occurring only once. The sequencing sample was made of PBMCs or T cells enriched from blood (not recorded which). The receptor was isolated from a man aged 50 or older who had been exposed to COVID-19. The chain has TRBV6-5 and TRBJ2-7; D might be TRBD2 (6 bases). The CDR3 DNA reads TGTGCCAGCAGCAAAAGGGAGGACTACGAGCAGTACTTC. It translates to CASSKREDYEQYF.